This T cell receptor beta chain emerged from a study of T cells in tuberculosis. On average around 100,000 T cells per donor were immunosequenced. The method was immunoSEQ multiplex PCR; TCRdb's version includes in-frame clones alone and lacks a portion of them. This repertoire shows roughly 35,000 clones, about nine tenths found once; its top ten account for roughly 2.2%. Germline CDR1 and CDR2: LNHDA and SQIVND (reference sequence). This CDR3 contains 16 residues. Trimming took 5 bases from V and 0 from J; bases not matched to a gene: 7. Sequencing was done on a sample of PBMCs. The chain couples TRBV19 to TRBJ2-7; 10 bases agree with TRBD1. The clonotype was recovered from a donor between 10 and 35 years old with latent tuberculosis or without tuberculosis infection. CDR3 protein: CASSAIRTGGSYEQYF. As DNA, the CDR3 is TGTGCCAGTAGTGCTATACGGACAGGGGGCTCCTACGAGCAGTACTTC.